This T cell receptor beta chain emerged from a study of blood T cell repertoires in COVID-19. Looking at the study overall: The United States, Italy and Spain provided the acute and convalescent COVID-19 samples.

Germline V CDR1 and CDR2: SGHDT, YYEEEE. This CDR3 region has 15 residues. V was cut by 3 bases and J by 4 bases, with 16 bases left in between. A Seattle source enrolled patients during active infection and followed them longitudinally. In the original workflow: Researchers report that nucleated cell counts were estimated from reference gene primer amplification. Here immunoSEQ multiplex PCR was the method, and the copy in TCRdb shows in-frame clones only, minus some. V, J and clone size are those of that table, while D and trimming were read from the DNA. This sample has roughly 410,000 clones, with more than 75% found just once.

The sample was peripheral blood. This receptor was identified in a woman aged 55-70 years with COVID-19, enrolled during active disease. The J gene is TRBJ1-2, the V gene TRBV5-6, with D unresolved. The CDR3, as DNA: TGTGCCAGCAGCTCCCCTGCCACCTCGGGCTATGGCTACACCTTC. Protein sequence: CASSSPATSGYGYTF.